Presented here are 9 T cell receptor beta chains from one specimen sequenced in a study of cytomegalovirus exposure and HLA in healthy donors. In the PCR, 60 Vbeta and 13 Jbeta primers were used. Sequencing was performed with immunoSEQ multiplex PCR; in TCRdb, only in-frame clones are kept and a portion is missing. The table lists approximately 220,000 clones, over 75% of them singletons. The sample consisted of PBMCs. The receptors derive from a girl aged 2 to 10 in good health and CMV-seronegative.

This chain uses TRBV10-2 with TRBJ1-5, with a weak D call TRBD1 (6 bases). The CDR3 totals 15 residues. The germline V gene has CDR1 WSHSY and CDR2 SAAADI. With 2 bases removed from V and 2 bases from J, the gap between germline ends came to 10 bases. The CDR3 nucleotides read TGCGCCAGCAGTGAGAAGCGACAGGGCAATCAGCCCCAGCATTTT. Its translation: CASSEKRQGNQPQHF.

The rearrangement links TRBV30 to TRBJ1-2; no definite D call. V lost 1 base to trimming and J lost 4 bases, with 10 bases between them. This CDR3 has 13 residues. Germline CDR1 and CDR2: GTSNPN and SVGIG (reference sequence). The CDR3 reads CAWSATARYGYTF. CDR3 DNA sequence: TGTGCCTGGAGTGCAACAGCCCGCTATGGCTACACCTTC.

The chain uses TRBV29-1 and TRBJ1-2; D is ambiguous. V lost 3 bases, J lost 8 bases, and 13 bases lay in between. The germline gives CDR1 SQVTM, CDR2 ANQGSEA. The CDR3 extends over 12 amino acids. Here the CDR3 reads CSVEKPSEGYTF. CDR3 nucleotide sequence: TGCAGCGTTGAGAAACCCTCGGAGGGCTACACCTTC.

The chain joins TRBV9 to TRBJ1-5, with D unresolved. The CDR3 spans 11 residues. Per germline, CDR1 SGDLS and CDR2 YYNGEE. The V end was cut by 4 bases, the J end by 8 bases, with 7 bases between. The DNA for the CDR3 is TGTGCCAGCAGCAATGCGGAGCCCCAGCATTTT. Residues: CASSNAEPQHF.

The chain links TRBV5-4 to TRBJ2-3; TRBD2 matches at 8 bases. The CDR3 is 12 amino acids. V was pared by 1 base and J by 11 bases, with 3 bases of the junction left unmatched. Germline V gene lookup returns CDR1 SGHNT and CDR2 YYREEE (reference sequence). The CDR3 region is CASSLFAGGQYF. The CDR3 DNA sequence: TGTGCCAGCAGCTTGTTTGCGGGGGGGCAGTATTTT.

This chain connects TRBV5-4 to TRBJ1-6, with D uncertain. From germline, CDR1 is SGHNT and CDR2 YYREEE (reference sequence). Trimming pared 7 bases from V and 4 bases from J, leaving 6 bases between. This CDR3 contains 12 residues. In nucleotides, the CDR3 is TGTGCCAGCGGGGAGTATAATTCACCCCTCCACTTT. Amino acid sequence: CASGEYNSPLHF.

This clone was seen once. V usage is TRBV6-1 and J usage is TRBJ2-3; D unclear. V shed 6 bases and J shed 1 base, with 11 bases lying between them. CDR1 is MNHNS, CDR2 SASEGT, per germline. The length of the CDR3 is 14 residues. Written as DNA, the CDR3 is TGTGCCAGCAGGGGCGCCTCCCGCACAGATACGCAGTATTTT. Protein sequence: CASRGASRTDTQYF.

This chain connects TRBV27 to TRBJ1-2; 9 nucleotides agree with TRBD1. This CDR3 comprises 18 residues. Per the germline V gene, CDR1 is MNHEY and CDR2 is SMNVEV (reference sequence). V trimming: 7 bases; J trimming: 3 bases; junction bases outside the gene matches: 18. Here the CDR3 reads CASTQSGTGPSGDYGYTF. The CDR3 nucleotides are TGTGCCAGCACTCAATCCGGGACAGGGCCCTCGGGGGACTATGGCTACACCTTC.

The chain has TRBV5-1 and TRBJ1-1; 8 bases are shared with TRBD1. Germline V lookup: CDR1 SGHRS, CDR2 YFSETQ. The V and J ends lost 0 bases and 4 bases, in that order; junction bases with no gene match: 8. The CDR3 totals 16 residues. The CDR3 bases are TGCGCCAGCAGCTTGGCGGCAGGGGGCATGGGCACTGAAGCTTTCTTT. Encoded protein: CASSLAAGGMGTEAFF.